This TCR beta chain was identified in a study of relationships among human T cell subsets. General study findings and limits: Over 50% of CD8+ cytotoxic sequences were in clones over 100 reads; regulatory and Th2 had few. Th1, Th2 and regulatory subsets overlapped substantially in CDR3 sequences. No significant subset differences appeared in V, D, J use, CDR3 length or N-additions.

Th1 cells were collected as flow-through following bead selections for CD25, CD56 and CD294. The sample holds one count of this clonotype. What it binds is not known. This CDR3 contains 14 residues. Trimming left V 3 bases short and J 4 bases short, with 13 bases between. Germline loops: CDR1 DFQATT, CDR2 SNEGSKA (reference sequence). TCR alpha and beta CDR3s were amplified from mRNA by semiquantitative ARM-PCR. Tagged nested gene-specific primers were used first, then communal superprimers amplified exponentially. MiXCR was run by TCRdb on the multiplex PCR reads, yielding one entry per CDR3 protein. The data show about 13,000 distinct CDR3 sequences, over 60% seen once.

The sequence was obtained from a man aged 40-49 years in good health. Specimen: CD4+ Th1 cells sorted from blood. The V call is TRBV20-1, the J call TRBJ1-5; D remains unclear. The CDR3 loop is CSASRSYSNQPQHF. In nucleotides, the CDR3 is TGCAGTGCTAGCCGAAGTTATAGTAATCAGCCCCAGCATTTT.